This T cell receptor (beta chain) was captured in a study of T cells after yellow fever vaccination. Study-wide background: SMART-Seq v4 Ultra Low Input prepared libraries from low-cell fractions.

5'RACE template switching added a universal primer site and UMIs to TCR cDNA. In TCRdb, the 5' RACE reads were re-called with MiXCR into one record per CDR3 protein. The repertoire holds roughly 260,000 distinct CDR3 sequences, 10% to 15% seen once, with roughly 0.5% in the top ten. The study's findings and limits: Post-booster samples contained most primary-vaccination clones (approximately 97% CD4, roughly 88% CD8).

As to this clonotype: Antigen: not known.

CDR3 length: 16 residues. V gave up 8 bases and J gave up 10 bases; unmatched junction bases: 19. The germline CDR1 and CDR2 sequences are LNHDA and SQIVND (reference sequence). This chain uses TRBV19 with TRBJ2-1, with 8 bases aligning to TRBD1. The source of this sequence is a man aged 25-40 years who received the YFV17D yellow fever vaccine. The source material was CD4+ T cells sorted from PBMCs, sampled 45 days after the yellow fever booster vaccination. This CDR3 reads CASGTTGTGRGREQFF. CDR3 nucleotide sequence: TGTGCCAGTGGCACGACCGGGACAGGAAGAGGAAGGGAGCAGTTCTTC.